Listed below are T cell receptor beta chains from one sample, sequenced in a study of blood T cell repertoires in COVID-19. Sequencing was performed with immunoSEQ multiplex PCR; in TCRdb, only in-frame clones are kept and a portion is missing. This sample carries about 120,000 clones, roughly nine tenths of them seen once, and the ten largest clones take 7.9%. The sequenced sample was peripheral blood. Receptors originate from a man aged 65 to 79 who had recovered from COVID-19. CDR3s include the opening cysteine and the closing phenylalanine or tryptophan.

V	J	length	CDR3
TRBV5-4	TRBJ1-1	14	CASSLIGSGEKAFF
TRBV14	TRBJ2-7	14	CASSQRDSSYEQYF
TRBV27	TRBJ2-6	18	CASSRTSGSPSGANVLTF
TRBV5-1	TRBJ2-5	13	CASSRTVEETQYF
TRBV2	TRBJ2-7	15	CASQGNRGKAYEQYF
TRBV5-1	TRBJ2-3	14	CASSSLAGEDTQYF
TRBV19	TRBJ1-2	12	CASSRQDYGYTF
TRBV5-4	TRBJ2-7	14	CASSVDRGDYEQYF
TRBV4-2	TRBJ2-2	15	CASSQGQGATGELFF
TRBV6-5	TRBJ2-3	15	CASISTGTGADTQYF
TRBV18	TRBJ2-1	17	CASSRKTSGDSYNEQFF
TRBV5-1	TRBJ1-6	15	CASSLRSGDNSPLHF
TRBV1	TRBJ2-2	16	CTSSFGVRLNTGELFF
TRBV3-1/TRBV3-2	TRBJ2-2	15	CASSRWTVNTGELFF
TRBV18	TRBJ1-5	15	CASSPGLQGAQPQHF
TRBV7-3	TRBJ2-2	13	CASSLSTSGELFF
TRBV7-9	TRBJ1-2	13	CASSITSGDGYTF
TRBV11-3	TRBJ2-3	13	CASSSFSEDTQYF
TRBV28	TRBJ2-7	16	CASSFRRGQRSVEQYF
TRBV27	TRBJ1-2	12	CARSTGNYGYTF
TRBV18	TRBJ2-3	18	CASSLRQVGRTSTDTQYF
TRBV4-2	TRBJ2-7	16	CASSPGSLAGAHEQYF
TRBV28	TRBJ1-4	15	CASEGAGFSVEKLFF
TRBV23-1	TRBJ1-6	18	CASSHSYRGSSYNSPLHF
TRBV24-1	TRBJ2-1	17	CATSLPKRGAGDNEQFF
TRBV28	TRBJ2-2	15	CATRGGSGNTGELFF
TRBV5-6	TRBJ2-7	15	CASSLGVAGDYEQYF
TRBV6-5	TRBJ1-1	14	CASSPRGGDTEAFF
TRBV21-1	TRBJ1-1	19	CASSRTIPGQGKLGTEAFF
TRBV20-1	TRBJ1-2	11	CSARVSYGYTF
TRBV7-9	TRBJ1-5	13	CASSSGSNQPQHF
TRBV19	TRBJ2-7	15	CASKTRTGDFYEQYF
TRBV11-2	TRBJ2-3	14	CASSFTLRTDTQYF
TRBV24-1	TRBJ2-1	17	CATSDLRPGQGMGEQFF
TRBV4-3	TRBJ2-1	14	CASSQGVQGYEQFF
TRBV28	TRBJ2-6	14	CASRPSGGANVLTF
TRBV19	TRBJ2-1	17	CASSPRTSGISYNEQFF
TRBV5-1	TRBJ1-1	13	CASSQTPGDRAFF
TRBV6-5	TRBJ1-1	13	CASSPQVNTEAFF
TRBV15	TRBJ2-3	16	CATSAPGTVLKDTQYF
TRBV18	TRBJ2-1	12	CASSPGSNEQFF
TRBV10-1	TRBJ2-3	18	CASSESPGTSGDSDTQYF
TRBV11-1	TRBJ1-2	14	CASSLAGVRYGYTF